Sequencing of this T cell receptor beta chain was carried out in a study of T cells in Graves' hyperthyroidism and ophthalmopathy. Study-wide points: Before onset, ophthalmopathy was predicted by the model a median roughly 6.8 months earlier.

Orbital computed tomography, thyroid ultrasound, serum thyroxine and TRAb, and clinical symptoms together informed the diagnoses. Researchers took RNA transcripts and amplified the TCR beta CDR3 regions from them. Initially, a first-round RT-PCR of the TCR CDR3 employed the HTBI primer set. TCRdb called the multiplex PCR reads again in MiXCR, with one record for every CDR3 protein. The sample records 500,000 to 650,000 distinct CDR3 sequences, roughly 45% being singletons. In this sample, this clonotype turned up a few times. Antigen unknown. Sequenced input: peripheral blood or thyroid tissue (not recorded which). The receptor comes from an adult woman with Graves' disease, either hyperthyroidism or ophthalmopathy (not recorded which).

The CDR3 loop reads CAISGNRGAGNTIYF. CDR3 coding DNA: TGTGCCATCAGTGGGAACAGGGGCGCTGGAAACACCATATATTTT. This sequence joins TRBV10-3 and TRBJ1-3; 7 bases are a match to TRBD1. Germline CDR1 and CDR2: ENHRY and SYGVKD. Trimming took 4 bases from V and 2 from J; bases not matched to a gene: 5. The CDR3 consists of 15 residues.